This T cell receptor beta chain was captured by sequencing in a study of cytomegalovirus exposure and HLA in healthy donors. Study as a whole: An early data release held 75 million to 100 million unique TCRs from HLA-typed donors. Study observations and caveats: Reportedly, diagnosis of cytomegalovirus status by the classifier showed high specificity and sensitivity. Relative to equally common others, HLA-associated TCR beta chains showed greater clonal expansion in a later analysis.

The PCR had 60 Vbeta and 13 Jbeta primers. Clones were read by immunoSEQ multiplex PCR, and TCRdb kept only the in-frame ones, dropping some. This listing includes fewer than 150,000 clones. A word on this clone: What it binds is not known.

The sequence derives from a woman aged 60-75 years in good health and CMV-seronegative. Specimen: PBMCs.

The CDR3 loop is CASTTGTRGYNSPLHF. The CDR3 bases are TGTGCCAGTACGACCGGGACTCGAGGCTATAATTCACCCCTCCACTTT. The chain links TRBV19 to TRBJ1-6; D possibly corresponds to TRBD1 (5 bases). Germline values: CDR1 LNHDA, CDR2 SQIVND (reference sequence). The CDR3 extends over 16 amino acids. V gave up 7 bases and J gave up 3 bases, with 16 bases separating them. The full variable domain, its missing parts supplied by reference TRBV19 and TRBJ1-6, is DGGITQSPKYLFRKEGQNVTLSCEQNLNHDAMYWYRQDPGQGLRLIYYSQIVNDFQKGDIAEGYSVSREKKESFPLTVTSAQKNPTAFYLCASTTGTRGYNSPLHFGNGTRLTVT.